The 15 T cell receptor beta chains given below trace back to one sample, sequenced in a study of blood T cell repertoires in COVID-19. The protocol was immunoSEQ multiplex PCR, while the TCRdb copy is restricted to in-frame clones and leaves out a portion. The sample lists over 150,000 clones, about nine tenths occurring once. The sequenced sample was peripheral blood. The receptors stem from a man in his 70s with active or convalescent COVID-19.

This clone was seen more than once but under ten times. The chain carries TRBV7-2 and TRBJ1-3, with 7 bases lining up with TRBD1. This CDR3 comprises 16 residues. The V and J ends lost 1 base and 0 bases, in that order; junction bases with no gene match: 3. Germline assignment: CDR1 SGHTA and CDR2 FQGNSA. The CDR3 bases are TGTGCCAGCAGCTTAGGCGGGACAGTCTCTGGAAACACCATATATTTT. Protein product: CASSLGGTVSGNTIYF.

This sequence joins TRBV15 and TRBJ2-7, with D uncertain. Looked up from germline, CDR1 is LNHNV and CDR2 is YYDKDF (reference sequence). V was pared by 0 bases and J by 0 bases, with 9 bases between. The CDR3 is 15 amino acids. Written as DNA, the CDR3 is TGTGCCACCAGCAGAGACAGAATACCCTCCTACGAGCAGTACTTC. This translates into CATSRDRIPSYEQYF.

The chain joins TRBV2 to TRBJ1-4, with D tentatively TRBD1 (5 bases). The CDR3 runs 18 residues. The V and J ends lost 7 bases and 3 bases respectively, with 24 bases between them. Germline assignment: CDR1 SNHLY and CDR2 FYNNEI. Here the CDR3 DNA reads TGTGCCAGCAACCGCCAAGGGGCATCCCAAAGCTCTAATGAAAAACTGTTTTTT. This gives the protein CASNRQGASQSSNEKLFF.

The chain couples TRBV2 to TRBJ1-6, with a possible D match to TRBD1 (6 bases). In germline, CDR1 is SNHLY, CDR2 FYNNEI. The CDR3 has 13 residues. V was shortened by 6 bases and J by 4 bases, with 7 bases between the two germline ends. The CDR3 spells CASRGQYNSPLHF. The CDR3 nucleotides are TGTGCCAGCAGGGGACAATATAATTCACCCCTCCACTTT.

The chain couples TRBV30 to TRBJ2-1; D not resolved. V shed 4 bases and J shed 5 bases, with 12 bases lying between them. CDR3 length equals 13 residues. The V gene's germline CDR1 is GTSNPN and CDR2 SVGIG (reference sequence). The CDR3 DNA is TGTGCCTGGATTCCGGGTTTGGACAATGAGCAGTTCTTC. Translated, it gives CAWIPGLDNEQFF. Combining the CDR3 with reference TRBV30 and TRBJ2-1 gives the whole variable domain SQTIHQWPATLVQPVGSPLSLECTVEGTSNPNLYWYRQAAGRGLQLLFYSVGIGQISSEVPQNLSASRPQDRQFILSSKKLLLSDSGFYLCAWIPGLDNEQFFGPGTRLTVL.

The chain has TRBV6-2 or TRBV6-3 and TRBJ1-5; no definite D call. Germline loops: CDR1 MNHEY, CDR2 SVGEGT. This CDR3 spans 12 amino acids. With 3 bases removed from V and 5 bases from J, the gap between germline ends came to 5 bases. CDR3 bases: TGTGCCAGCAGTTATGGAGATCAGCCCCAGCATTTT. Protein product: CASSYGDQPQHF.

V and J are TRBV7-9 and TRBJ2-5, with 8 bases that match TRBD1. J gave up 5 bases and V 7 bases, and 9 bases lay outside the gene matches. This CDR3 has 14 residues. CDR1 and CDR2 from the germline V gene are SEHNR and FQNEAQ (reference sequence). CDR3 in DNA: TGTGCCAGCAACCGACAGGGGCCGAGTGAGACCCAGTACTTC. Its translation: CASNRQGPSETQYF.

The chain combines TRBV5-4 with TRBJ2-2; perhaps TRBD2 as D (6 bases). CDR1 is SGHNT, CDR2 YYREEE, per germline (reference sequence). This CDR3 contains 16 residues. The V and J ends lost 5 bases and 0 bases respectively, with 14 bases between them. As DNA, the CDR3 is TGTGCCAGCAGTCGAGGGGTAGCGGCGAACACCGGGGAGCTGTTTTTT. It codes for CASSRGVAANTGELFF.

This chain joins TRBV11-2 and TRBJ2-7, with 9 nucleotides matching TRBD2. The ends lost 5 bases at V and 7 bases at J; junction bases unmatched: 6. Germline V gene data show CDR1 as SGHAT and CDR2 as FQNNGV. CDR3 length: 13 residues. CDR3 DNA: TGTGCCAGCAGCAGTAGCGGGAGATCTGAGCAGTACTTC. Its protein product is CASSSSGRSEQYF. Variable domain in full (rest from reference TRBV11-2 and TRBJ2-7): EAGVAQSPRYKIIEKRQSVAFWCNPISGHATLYWYQQILGQGPKLLIQFQNNGVVDDSQLPKDRFSAERLKGVDSTLKIQPAKLEDSAVYLCASSSSGRSEQYFGPGTRLTVT.

This clone was seen more than once but under ten times. The chain recombines TRBV5-1 with TRBJ2-2; TRBD1 aligns across 9 bases. J was trimmed by 6 bases and V by 3 bases; bases with no gene match: 3. The CDR3 sequence is 14 residues long. Germline loops: CDR1 SGHRS, CDR2 YFSETQ. CDR3: CASSSGQGSGELFF. The CDR3 DNA is TGCGCCAGCAGCTCCGGACAGGGGTCCGGGGAGCTGTTTTTT. The whole variable domain, remainder taken from reference TRBV5-1 and TRBJ2-2, is KAGVTQTPRYLIKTRGQQVTLSCSPISGHRSVSWYQQTPGQGLQFLFEYFSETQRNKGNFPGRFSGRQFSNSRSEMNVSTLELGDSALYLCASSSGQGSGELFFGEGSRLTVL.

This chain uses TRBV28 with TRBJ1-6, with no clear D. Per germline, CDR1 MDHEN and CDR2 SYDVKM. The CDR3 contains 16 residues. The V and J ends lost 6 bases and 2 bases respectively, with 14 bases between them. For the CDR3, the DNA is TGTGCCAGCAGCCAACCCCCGACACCCTATAATTCACCCCTCCACTTT. Encoded protein: CASSQPPTPYNSPLHF.

The chain combines TRBV7-8 with TRBJ1-1; a possible D gene is TRBD1 (6 bases). Germline V gives CDR1 SGHVS, CDR2 FQNEAQ. Trimming removed 5 bases at V and 1 base at J, with 20 bases between. This CDR3 spans 17 amino acids. The CDR3 DNA sequence: TGTGCCAGCAGCGCCCGTCGGTCAGGGGCCAAGAACACTGAAGCTTTCTTT. Translating it yields CASSARRSGAKNTEAFF.

The rearrangement joins TRBV5-1 to TRBJ2-1, with a possible D match to TRBD1 (6 bases). The V gene's germline CDR1 is SGHRS and CDR2 YFSETQ. V lost 4 bases and J 0 bases, leaving 17 bases between the germline ends. There are 17 residues in the CDR3. The CDR3 protein is CASSQATGPSSYNEQFF. Here the CDR3 DNA reads TGCGCCAGCAGCCAAGCGACAGGACCGAGCTCCTACAATGAGCAGTTCTTC.

The genes are TRBV3-1 (or the pseudogene TRBV3-2) and TRBJ2-7, with 8 bases aligning to TRBD1. V trimming: 10 bases; J trimming: 3 bases; junction bases outside the gene matches: 14. The CDR3 has 15 amino acids. Germline V gene lookup returns CDR1 LGHDT and CDR2 YNNKEL (reference sequence). CDR3 loop: CATSVIGTGRYEQYF. CDR3 DNA: TGTGCCACTTCTGTGATTGGGACAGGACGCTACGAGCAGTACTTC.

The chain couples TRBV11-2 to TRBJ1-2; 7 bases agree with TRBD1. The ends lost 0 bases at V and 5 bases at J; junction bases unmatched: 6. Germline CDR1 reads SGHAT; CDR2 reads FQNNGV. This CDR3 has 15 residues. CDR3: CASSLDPDRTYGYTF. In DNA, the CDR3 is TGTGCCAGCAGCTTAGATCCGGACAGGACTTATGGCTACACCTTC.